This T cell receptor (beta chain) was captured in a study of technical replicates of blood from a few donors. Assay: immunoSEQ multiplex PCR; the TCRdb copy retains only in-frame clones and omits some. The sample records tens of thousands of clones, about 92% being singletons. This CDR3 is 17 amino acids long. Trimming took 1 base from V and 4 from J; bases not matched to a gene: 6. Germline CDR1 reads LGHNA; CDR2 reads YSLEER. The rearrangement uses TRBV4-3 and TRBJ2-1; 11 bases align to TRBD2. This clonotype was obtained from a human donor in good health. Some clones in this sample may be carry-over from other donors' samples. Source material: PBMCs. The CDR3 reads CASSQGYASGGYNEQFF. CDR3 coding DNA: TGCGCCAGCAGCCAAGGCTATGCTAGCGGGGGGTACAATGAGCAGTTCTTC.